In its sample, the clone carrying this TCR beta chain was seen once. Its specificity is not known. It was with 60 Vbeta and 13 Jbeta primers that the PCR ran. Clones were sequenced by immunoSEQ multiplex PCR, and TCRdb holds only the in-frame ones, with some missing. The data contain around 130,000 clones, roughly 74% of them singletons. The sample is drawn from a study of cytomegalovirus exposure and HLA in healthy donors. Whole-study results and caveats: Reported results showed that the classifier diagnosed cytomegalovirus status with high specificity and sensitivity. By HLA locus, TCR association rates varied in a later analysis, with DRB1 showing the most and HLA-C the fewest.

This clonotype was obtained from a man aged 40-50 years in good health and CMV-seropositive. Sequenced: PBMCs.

The CDR3 DNA reads as TGTGCCAGCAGTTCCTATGACAGGCCCGATACGCAGTATTTT. Translating gives CASSSYDRPDTQYF. The gene calls are TRBV27 and TRBJ2-3, with D tentatively TRBD1 (6 bases). V lost 4 bases, J lost 6 bases, and 14 bases lay in between. Germline loops: CDR1 MNHEY, CDR2 SMNVEV (reference sequence). CDR3 length: 14 amino acids.